Listed below are T cell receptor beta chains from one sample, sequenced in a study of glioma-infiltrating T cells. TCRdb processed the multiplex PCR reads anew with MiXCR; each CDR3 protein has one entry. The sample comprises about 140,000 distinct CDR3 sequences, about 39% of which are singletons, and roughly a fifth rests with the top ten. Sequencing was carried out using glioma tissue, nonneoplastic brain tissue, or PBMCs (not recorded which). These receptors all come from a human donor with low-grade glioma or glioblastoma, undergoing nonglioma brain surgery, or in good health (not recorded which). The CDR3 runs from the conserved cysteine through the conserved F or W. The D gene is left open where the match is weak. Some rows mark clone size as missing; the rest say once, few, many or name a class of expanded clone.

v_gene,j_gene,abundance,d_gene,CDR3nt,CDR3aa
TRBV6-1,TRBJ2-7,many,TRBD1,TGTGCCAGCACCGCGACAGGGAGATACGAGCAGTACTTC,CASTATGRYEQYF
TRBV7-2,TRBJ1-5,.,.,TGTGCCAGCAGCTTAGGCAGGGCCAATCAGCCCCAGCATTTT,CASSLGRANQPQHF
TRBV6-1,TRBJ2-5,.,TRBD1,TGTGCCAGCAGTTTTCCCGACAGGGAAGAGACCCAGTACTTC,CASSFPDREETQYF
TRBV28,TRBJ2-5,many,.,TGTGCCAGCAGTTTAGGAGGGGCGGAGACCCAGTACTTC,CASSLGGAETQYF
TRBV7-2,TRBJ2-1,.,.,TGTGCCAGCAGTCCAGCGACTAACTCCTACAATGAGCAGTTCTTC,CASSPATNSYNEQFF
TRBV2,TRBJ2-4,once,.,TGTGCCAGCAGTCAAGCGTCAGGTATAGCCAAAAACATTCAGTACTTC,CASSQASGIAKNIQYF
TRBV20-1,TRBJ1-1,few,.,TGCAGTGCTAGCCCCTCTCTTCAGGGGACTGAAGCTTTCTTT,CSASPSLQGTEAFF
TRBV20-1,TRBJ1-5,.,.,TGCAGTGTTTCGGGACACCAGAAAGATCAGCCCCAGCATTTT,CSVSGHQKDQPQHF
TRBV28,TRBJ2-1,.,.,TGTGCCAGCAGTTTACCCGGGACAACCTACAATGAGCAGTTCTTC,CASSLPGTTYNEQFF
TRBV27,TRBJ1-2,.,.,TGTGCCAGGACCACCACGGGGAACTATGGCTACACCTTC,CARTTTGNYGYTF